This T cell receptor beta chain was sequenced in a study of regulatory T cells in long-lasting Graves disease. Researchers made TCR beta libraries by using iRepertoire HTBI primers and running Arm-PCR on CDR3 regions. TCRdb fed the multiplex PCR reads into MiXCR, producing one record per CDR3 protein. Found here are 700,000 or so distinct CDR3 sequences, approximately 29% of them singletons; the top ten hold about 42%. This clonotype was counted a single time. Time point here: persistent/refractory GD, antithyroid drugs over 5 years with positive TRAb. Generation of the TCR library employed RNA extracted from PBMCs. The source material was peripheral blood mononuclear cells (PBMCs), sampled when the disease was refractory, from a patient treated with antithyroid drugs. The TCR sequence derives from a female donor with Graves disease.

CDR3 nucleotide sequence: TGCGCCAGCAGCTTCGGGACCGTGGCCAGCACTGAAGCTTTCTTT. Translation: CASSFGTVASTEAFF. J is TRBJ1-1 and V is TRBV5-1, with D possibly being TRBD1 (5 bases). V was shortened by 2 bases and J by 4 bases, with 15 bases between the two germline ends. Germline-derived CDR1 and CDR2 are SGHRS and YFSETQ. The CDR3 length is 15 residues.